Presented here are 23 T cell receptor beta chains from one specimen sequenced in a study of vaccination and CD4 T cells after COVID-19. The Oncomine TCR Beta short-read assay was applied to DNA of cultured CD4+ T cells. Via MiXCR, TCRdb re-called the PCR reads, giving one row per CDR3 protein. The table records 20,000 to 25,000 distinct CDR3 sequences, roughly 50% of them present only once. These receptors have no identified antigens. Time point denoted: late sampling 161 to 241 days after vaccination in a few convalescent patients. As to treatment: approximately nine-day PBMC culture with coronavirus spike peptide pools or control peptides (ViraFEST assay). This material consisted of CD4+ T cells from blood, cultured in vitro, taken about 7 months after SARS-CoV-2 vaccination. These receptors all stem from a human donor who had recovered from COVID-19.

The chain combines TRBV20-1 with TRBJ1-1; D perhaps matches TRBD1 (6 bases). Germline loops: CDR1 DFQATT, CDR2 SNEGSKA (reference sequence). The CDR3 has 13 residues. Trimming removed 4 bases at V and 1 base at J, with 10 bases between. The CDR3 DNA sequence: TGCAGTGCTAAAAGGACAGCGAACACTGAAGCTTTCTTT. Translated: CSAKRTANTEAFF.

This clonotype was counted only a few times. This chain uses TRBV20-1 with TRBJ1-6; possible D gene TRBD1, 5 bases. Per the germline V gene, CDR1 is DFQATT and CDR2 is SNEGSKA (reference sequence). CDR3 length: 15 residues. V was shortened by 5 bases and J by 7 bases, with 18 bases between the two germline ends. CDR3 amino acids: CSAVRTGTTNSPLHF. The CDR3 DNA follows: TGCAGTGCTGTACGGACTGGGACGACAAATTCACCCCTCCACTTT.

V and J are TRBV19 and TRBJ1-2; D may be TRBD1 (5 bases). The CDR3 runs to 11 residues. Germline loops: CDR1 LNHDA, CDR2 SQIVND (reference sequence). Between the trimmed V and J ends, which lost 11 bases and 10 bases, there was a span of 17 bases. This CDR3 reads CAGEDSGLYTF. DNA of the CDR3: TGTGCCGGCGAAGACTCGGGACTCTACACCTTC.

The chain has TRBV27 and TRBJ2-1; D is perhaps TRBD2 (5 bases). With 5 bases removed from V and 1 base from J, the gap between germline ends came to 12 bases. The CDR3 spans 15 residues. CDR1 is MNHEY, CDR2 SMNVEV, per germline (reference sequence). CDR3 nucleotides: TGTGCCAGCAGTCCGGAGGCGCCATCCTACAATGAGCAGTTCTTC. Translating gives CASSPEAPSYNEQFF.

This clonotype was observed a handful of times. The rearrangement uses TRBV24-1 and TRBJ1-2; D is ambiguous. Trimming pared 2 bases from V and 6 bases from J, leaving 9 bases between. Germline V CDR1 and CDR2: KGHDR, SFDVKD. The CDR3 has 13 residues. The CDR3 DNA is TGTGCCACCAGTGATTCCCAATCGAATGGCTACACCTTC. It translates to CATSDSQSNGYTF.

The V gene is TRBV7-8, the J gene TRBJ2-1; TRBD2 aligns across 15 bases. J was trimmed by 4 bases and V by 5 bases; bases with no gene match: 3. Germline V lookup: CDR1 SGHVS, CDR2 FQNEAQ. The CDR3 spans 16 residues. CDR3 protein: CASSVGTSGRYNEQFF. CDR3 nucleotides: TGTGCCAGCAGCGTTGGGACTAGCGGGAGGTACAATGAGCAGTTCTTC.

V and J are TRBV4-1 and TRBJ1-1; 8 nucleotides line up with TRBD1. Germline values: CDR1 MGHRA, CDR2 YSYEKL. This CDR3 has 15 amino acids. Losses at the gene ends were 1 base for V and 11 bases for J; bases not matched to a gene: 12. CDR3 residues: CASSQGKDRELRAFF. CDR3 nucleotides: TGCGCCAGCAGCCAAGGGAAGGACAGGGAGTTGAGGGCTTTCTTT.

This clonotype was counted a few times. The chain uses TRBV6-1 and TRBJ2-7; perhaps TRBD1 as D (6 bases). Trimming took off 6 bases at V and 1 base at J, with 13 bases between the two ends. The CDR3 is made up of 14 amino acids. Germline values: CDR1 MNHNS, CDR2 SASEGT. The CDR3 bases are TGTGCCAGCAGACTGCAGGGGATATCCTACGAGCAGTACTTC. Its translation: CASRLQGISYEQYF.

This clonotype was counted once. The chain combines TRBV24-1 with TRBJ2-3; 10 bases fit TRBD2. Germline V gene sequence: CDR1 KGHDR, CDR2 SFDVKD. With V trimmed by 3 bases and J by 4 bases, 6 bases remained unmatched. This CDR3 spans 16 amino acids. The CDR3 sequence is CATSDASGRAADTQYF. DNA for the CDR3: TGTGCCACCAGTGATGCAAGCGGGAGGGCCGCAGATACGCAGTATTTT.

The rearrangement uses TRBV7-6 and TRBJ2-7, with D perhaps matching TRBD2 (6 bases). The CDR3 runs to 13 residues. V was shortened by 1 base and J by 7 bases, with 11 bases between the two germline ends. Germline V gene sequence: CDR1 SGHVS, CDR2 FNYEAQ. The CDR3 coding sequence is TGTGCCAGCAGCTTAGTGGCTGCGGGGGAGCAGTACTTC. Translating gives CASSLVAAGEQYF.

The V gene is TRBV19, the J gene TRBJ1-1; weak D call: TRBD1 (5 bases). This CDR3 spans 14 amino acids. V lost 7 bases, J lost 5 bases, and 17 bases lay in between. Germline CDR1 LNHDA, CDR2 SQIVND (reference sequence). In nucleotides, the CDR3 is TGTGCCAGTACGGTCTACGGGACGAGGACTGAAGCTTTCTTT. It is translated as CASTVYGTRTEAFF. The entire variable domain, with the rest obtained from reference TRBV19 and TRBJ1-1, is as follows: DGGITQSPKYLFRKEGQNVTLSCEQNLNHDAMYWYRQDPGQGLRLIYYSQIVNDFQKGDIAEGYSVSREKKESFPLTVTSAQKNPTAFYLCASTVYGTRTEAFFGQGTRLTVV.

The chain has TRBV7-6 and TRBJ2-3; no reliable D call. V gave up 6 bases and J gave up 2 bases, with 9 bases separating them. This CDR3 has 13 amino acids. In germline, CDR1 is SGHVS, CDR2 FNYEAQ. DNA of the CDR3: TGTGCCAGCAGTCTTGACCTCACAGATACGCAGTATTTT. This translates into CASSLDLTDTQYF.

Relative to its sample, this clonotype is medium-sized. The chain carries TRBV20-1 and TRBJ1-2, with 7 nucleotides matching TRBD1. The ends lost 0 bases at V and 7 bases at J; junction bases unmatched: 8. The CDR3 has 14 amino acids. Germline lookup yields CDR1 DFQATT and CDR2 SNEGSKA (reference sequence). CDR3 sequence (DNA): TGCAGTGCTAGAGATACCCAGGGGGGGGGTGGCTACACCTTC. Its translation is CSARDTQGGGGYTF.

The chain combines TRBV7-6 with TRBJ1-1; 8 bases align to TRBD1. The CDR3 consists of 14 residues. From germline, CDR1 is SGHVS and CDR2 FNYEAQ. The CDR3 protein is CASVKGTGGTEAFF. CDR3 nucleotide sequence: TGTGCAAGCGTCAAGGGAACAGGGGGCACTGAAGCTTTCTTT.

A single count supports this clonotype. The CDR3 sequence: CASSFYLGGEREQYF. CDR3 DNA: TGTGCCAGCAGCTTCTACCTAGGGGGGGAACGCGAGCAGTACTTC. This chain links TRBV27 with TRBJ2-7, with D possibly matching TRBD2 (7 bases). Trimming pared 6 bases from V and 6 bases from J, leaving 21 bases between. Germline V CDR1 and CDR2: MNHEY, SMNVEV (reference sequence). This CDR3 comprises 15 residues.

The chain carries TRBV18 and TRBJ2-5, with D perhaps TRBD2 (6 bases). The CDR3 spans 15 residues. V gave up 5 bases and J gave up 0 bases, with 13 bases separating them. From germline, CDR1 is KGHSH and CDR2 LQKENI. Written as DNA, the CDR3 is TGTGCCAGCTCATTGGGAGGAGGGAACCAAGAGACCCAGTACTTC. Translation gives CASSLGGGNQETQYF.

The rearrangement joins TRBV11-3 to TRBJ2-1; unclear D gene. Trimming removed 2 bases at V and 5 bases at J, with 7 bases between. Germline CDR1 and CDR2: SGHNT and YENEEA. The CDR3 is made up of 13 amino acids. CDR3 sequence reads: CASSLTRNNEQFF. Written as DNA, the CDR3 is TGTGCCAGCAGCTTAACCCGAAACAATGAGCAGTTCTTC.

This clonotype occurred a few times. The chain carries TRBV7-3 and TRBJ2-3, with a tentative D call TRBD2 (6 bases). CDR3 size: 13 residues. CDR1 and CDR2 from the germline V gene are SGHTA and FQGTGA. V was trimmed by 1 base and J by 4 bases, leaving 6 bases between them. CDR3 DNA: TGTGCCAGCAGCTTAAGCGGGGCAGATACGCAGTATTTT. Translation: CASSLSGADTQYF.

There are a few counts of this clonotype. The V and J genes are TRBV20-1 and TRBJ1-1; 8 nucleotides match TRBD1. This CDR3 contains 12 residues. With 4 bases clipped from V and 4 bases from J, the junction kept 2 bases outside the gene matches. The germline V gene encodes CDR1 DFQATT and CDR2 SNEGSKA (reference sequence). DNA for the CDR3: TGCAGTGCTACAGGGGGCACCACTGAAGCTTTCTTT. Its protein is CSATGGTTEAFF.

The sample holds one count of this clonotype. The chain links TRBV18 to TRBJ2-7, with D perhaps TRBD2 (5 bases). V lost 6 bases to trimming and J lost 6 bases, with 15 bases between them. Germline CDR1 reads KGHSH; CDR2 reads LQKENI. This CDR3 has 13 amino acids. The CDR3 DNA reads as TGTGCCAGCTCTCCGGGCCAGGAGGCCGAGCAGTACTTC. Its translation: CASSPGQEAEQYF.

This clonotype occurred a few times. For the CDR3, the DNA is TGTGCCAGTAGTAATGAGGAGGGGAATCAGCCCCAGCATTTT. The encoded protein is CASSNEEGNQPQHF. The chain carries TRBV19 and TRBJ1-5; D might be TRBD1 (5 bases). The germline V gene encodes CDR1 LNHDA and CDR2 SQIVND (reference sequence). The CDR3 is 14 amino acids. Trimming removed 4 bases at V and 4 bases at J, with 11 bases between.

This rearrangement joins TRBV6-2 or TRBV6-3 to TRBJ2-7, with D perhaps assigned TRBD1 or TRBD2 (5 bases each). Germline CDR1 MNHEY, CDR2 SVGEGT. Trimming cost V 3 bases and J 12 bases, with 21 bases left between them. The CDR3 is 14 residues long. The CDR3 spells CASSYGSSGRRGYF. The CDR3 DNA reads as TGTGCCAGCAGTTATGGAAGCTCGGGACGTCGCGGGTACTTC.

This chain joins TRBV9 and TRBJ2-7; D may be TRBD2 (5 bases). The germline CDR1 and CDR2 sequences are SGDLS and YYNGEE. The V gene lost 0 bases and the J gene lost 0 bases, with 7 bases spanning the gap. The CDR3 has 14 amino acids. The CDR3: CASSVAGYSYEQYF. In DNA, the CDR3 is TGTGCCAGCAGCGTAGCGGGGTACTCCTACGAGCAGTACTTC.